These T cell receptor beta chains were read from a single sample in a study of CD8+ T cells in alopecia areata. Data came from immunoSEQ multiplex PCR; TCRdb stores just in-frame clones and leaves some out. The repertoire holds about 150,000 clones, around 50% seen once, with approximately 19% in the top ten. The sequencing here drew on CD8+ T cells sorted from blood, taken at week 0. All receptors derive from a human donor with alopecia areata. CDR3s include the opening cysteine and the closing phenylalanine or tryptophan. Each record gives: V gene, clone size, D gene, J gene, CDR3 DNA, CDR3 protein. A D gene is named only where the DNA matches it firmly. Clone size is given for some rows only: seen once, a few or many times, or a class if the clone is expanded.

TRBV2,few,-,TRBJ2-5,TGTGCCACCAGACTAGTTTCGGAGACCCAGTACTTC,CATRLVSETQYF
TRBV4-3,-,TRBD2,TRBJ2-1,TGCGCCAGCAGCCAAGACCCCCTAGCGGGAGCCTACAATGAGCAGTTCTTC,CASSQDPLAGAYNEQFF
TRBV6-5,-,TRBD1,TRBJ1-5,TGTGCCAGCAGTCCGTGGACAGGGGGGGGTCAGCCCCAGCATTTT,CASSPWTGGGQPQHF
TRBV19,-,-,TRBJ2-7,TGTGCCAGTACCGCCTCAGGGGCCTACGAGCAGTACTTC,CASTASGAYEQYF
TRBV7-9,-,TRBD1,TRBJ2-2,TGTGCCAGCAGCCAAATAACAGGGGGTGCGAACACCGGGGAGCTGTTTTTT,CASSQITGGANTGELFF
TRBV6-5,-,-,TRBJ2-7,TGTGCCAGCAGTTACGGCGGCTCCTACGAGCAGTACTTC,CASSYGGSYEQYF
TRBV6-1,-,TRBD1,TRBJ1-2,TGTGCCAGCAACATGGGACAGGCCTATGGCTACACCTTC,CASNMGQAYGYTF
TRBV29-1,-,-,TRBJ1-2,TGCAGCGTTGAAACAGGGATGAATGGCTACACCTTC,CSVETGMNGYTF
TRBV29-1,few,-,TRBJ2-1,TGCAGCGTTGATCCCCCCGGGTTCTTCGATGAGCAGTTCTTC,CSVDPPGFFDEQFF
TRBV4-1,few,-,TRBJ2-3,TGCGCCAGCAGTTTAGGAGATACGCAGTATTTT,CASSLGDTQYF
TRBV29-1,many,-,TRBJ2-5,TGCAGCGTTGAAAAGGGGTTGGAGACCCAGTACTTC,CSVEKGLETQYF
TRBV29-1,-,-,TRBJ1-2,TGCAGCGTTGATGAACAGGGCTATGGCTACACCTTC,CSVDEQGYGYTF
TRBV5-1,-,-,TRBJ2-1,TGCGCCAGCAGCTTGGCCGCCAGGGGCTCCTACAATGAGCAGTTCTTC,CASSLAARGSYNEQFF
TRBV7-8,-,-,TRBJ2-7,TGTGCCAGCAGCTTAGGAATCGGCTACGAGCAGTACTTC,CASSLGIGYEQYF
TRBV7-8,-,TRBD2,TRBJ2-7,TGTGCCAGCAGCTTAGGGACTAGCGGTGCTCGCGAGCAGTACTTC,CASSLGTSGAREQYF
TRBV2,-,TRBD1,TRBJ2-7,TGTGCCAGCAGTGAAAGACGGGACAGGGTTGCCGAGCAGTACTTC,CASSERRDRVAEQYF
TRBV9,-,-,TRBJ2-3,TGTGCCAGCAGCGTAGCTCTTAGCGTCACAGATACGCAGTATTTT,CASSVALSVTDTQYF
TRBV25-1,few,-,TRBJ1-6,TGTGCCAGCAGTGGGACTCTTAATTCACCCCTCCACTTT,CASSGTLNSPLHF
TRBV4-3,few,-,TRBJ1-6,TGCGCCAGCAGCCAATCGTCCGGCACAGCAAATTCACCCCTCCACTTT,CASSQSSGTANSPLHF
TRBV7-9,-,-,TRBJ2-6,TGTGCCAGCAGCCCCCCGGCTGGGTCTGGGGCCAACGTCCTGACTTTC,CASSPPAGSGANVLTF
TRBV29-1,few,-,TRBJ2-4,TGCAGCGTTGGGGGAAGAGAGTCATTGACTGACATTCAGTACTTC,CSVGGRESLTDIQYF
TRBV5-1,-,-,TRBJ1-6,TGCGCCAGCAGCTTGATTCGCGGGGATTCACCCCTCCACTTT,CASSLIRGDSPLHF
TRBV30,-,TRBD2,TRBJ2-1,TGTGCTATACTAGCGGGGGACTCCTCCTACAATGAGCAGTTCTTC,CAILAGDSSYNEQFF
TRBV4-3,-,TRBD1,TRBJ2-7,TGCGCCAGCAGCGACCGGGACAGGGGTTACGAGCAGTACTTC,CASSDRDRGYEQYF
TRBV11-2,-,TRBD2,TRBJ2-5,TGTGCCAGCAGCTTAGCTTGGTCTAGCGGGGGGGAGACCCAGTACTTC,CASSLAWSSGGETQYF
TRBV25-1,-,-,TRBJ1-5,TGTGCCAGCAGTGAATCACCTCGGTCCAGCATTAGAGTGACCCAGCATTTT,CASSESPRSSIRVTQHF
TRBV7-2,few,-,TRBJ2-7,TGTGCCAGCAGCACCCACGGACAGTCCTACGAGCAGTACTTC,CASSTHGQSYEQYF
TRBV7-9,-,-,TRBJ2-6,TGTGCCAGCAGCTTAGGCCCAGGGGCTGGGGCCAACGTCCTGACTTTC,CASSLGPGAGANVLTF
TRBV7-9,-,TRBD1,TRBJ2-7,TGTGCCAGCAGCTTCGGACAGGGACGCGAGCAGTACTTC,CASSFGQGREQYF